The 10 T cell receptor beta chains below were found in one sample sequenced in a study of control samples from healthy donors and cancer patients (dated by TCRdb to about 2020). Libraries were made using the immunoSEQ multiplex PCR assay. TCRdb mirrors the immuneACCESS table, restricted to in-frame sequences. Some clones are absent from its copies; in checked studies, under half trace to an unresolved V gene, and the reason for the others is unknown. The sample data list 200,000 to 250,000 clones, and roughly 94% of these were observed just once. Jointly, the top ten make up about 1.6% of the sample. Sample: blood. The receptors shown here come from a man in his fifties or sixties in good health.

V gene TRBV3-1 (or the pseudogene TRBV3-2) combines with J gene TRBJ1-1; possible D gene TRBD1, 5 bases. Germline assignment: CDR1 LGHDT and CDR2 YNNKEL (reference sequence). V lost 2 bases, J lost 11 bases, and 18 bases lay in between. The CDR3 loop spans 14 amino acids. The CDR3 DNA is TGTGCCAGCAGCCAAATTATAGGTGGGGACGGGGCTTTCTTT. This sequence encodes CASSQIIGGDGAFF.

The genes are TRBV29-1 and TRBJ2-2; the match to TRBD2 covers 8 bases. Unmatched junction bases numbered 6, after V lost 6 bases and J lost 3 bases. CDR3 length equals 14 residues. Per the germline V gene, CDR1 is SQVTM and CDR2 is ANQGSEA. The CDR3 DNA follows: TGCAGCGTCCGGGGGCGGGGGGACACCGGGGAGCTGTTTTTT. Residues: CSVRGRGDTGELFF.

The V gene is TRBV6-6, the J gene TRBJ1-5, with D unclear. V shed 3 bases and J shed 2 bases, with 5 bases lying between them. This CDR3 region has 13 residues. CDR1 MNHNY and CDR2 SVGAGI come from the germline V gene (reference sequence). This CDR3 is CASSYEGNQPQHF. CDR3 nucleotide sequence: TGTGCCAGCAGTTATGAGGGCAATCAGCCCCAGCATTTT.

The chain links TRBV2 to TRBJ2-7; 10 bases line up with TRBD1. The junction had 13 bases not matched to a gene; V was cut back by 5 bases and J by 6 bases. Germline V gene data show CDR1 as SNHLY and CDR2 as FYNNEI. This CDR3 is 16 amino acids long. The CDR3: CASSLGVGTGVSEQYF. The CDR3 bases are TGTGCCAGCAGTTTGGGAGTGGGGACAGGGGTTTCCGAGCAGTACTTC. Full variable domain (outside the CDR3, taken from reference TRBV2 and TRBJ2-7): EPEVTQTPSHQVTQMGQEVILRCVPISNHLYFYWYRQILGQKVEFLVSFYNNEISEKSEIFDDQFSVERPDGSNFTLKIRSTKLEDSAMYFCASSLGVGTGVSEQYFGPGTRLTVT.

The chain joins TRBV5-4 to TRBJ1-1, with D perhaps matching TRBD1 (6 bases). Looked up from germline, CDR1 is SGHNT and CDR2 is YYREEE (reference sequence). V was cut by 1 base and J by 4 bases, with 11 bases left in between. The CDR3 totals 14 residues. In DNA, the CDR3 is TGTGCCAGCAGCTTGACAGGGACTGGCACTGAAGCTTTCTTT. Translated, it gives CASSLTGTGTEAFF.

The J gene is TRBJ2-1, the V gene TRBV7-9; 7 bases match TRBD2. The CDR3 extends over 13 amino acids. Trimming cost V 6 bases and J 6 bases; bases outside gene matches: 5. Germline V CDR1 and CDR2: SEHNR, FQNEAQ (reference sequence). CDR3 sequence (DNA): TGTGCCAGCAGGTTTACTAGCGTCAATGAGCAGTTCTTC. It encodes CASRFTSVNEQFF.

CDR3 residues: CASSIRDRGGYGYTF. In DNA form, the CDR3 reads TGTGCCAGTAGTATCCGGGACAGGGGCGGGTATGGCTACACCTTC. The rearrangement uses TRBV19 and TRBJ1-2; 10 bases align to TRBD1. Per the germline V gene, CDR1 is LNHDA and CDR2 is SQIVND (reference sequence). The CDR3 loop spans 15 amino acids. V lost 3 bases to trimming and J lost 5 bases; unmatched junction nucleotides: 6.

The chain recombines TRBV19 with TRBJ1-4; D gene unclear. This CDR3 has 14 amino acids. Trimming cost V 5 bases and J 8 bases, with 15 bases left between them. Germline-derived CDR1 and CDR2 are LNHDA and SQIVND (reference sequence). CDR3: CASSPRKGWEKLFF. DNA for the CDR3: TGTGCCAGTAGTCCCCGGAAGGGTTGGGAAAAACTGTTTTTT.

The V gene is TRBV19, the J gene TRBJ1-2; D unresolved. V shed 7 bases and J shed 1 base, with 10 bases lying between them. This CDR3 is 13 amino acids long. CDR1 is LNHDA, CDR2 SQIVND, per germline (reference sequence). DNA for the CDR3: TGTGCCAGTACTGGAGGGAATAACTATGGCTACACCTTC. It encodes CASTGGNNYGYTF.

V is TRBV7-2 and J is TRBJ1-3; 9 bases fit TRBD1. Germline V gene lookup returns CDR1 SGHTA and CDR2 FQGNSA. This CDR3 region has 16 residues. The junction had 13 bases not matched to a gene; V was cut back by 5 bases and J by 8 bases. CDR3 sequence: CASSQVLGTGRDTIYF. In DNA form, the CDR3 reads TGTGCCAGCAGCCAGGTTTTAGGGACAGGGAGAGACACCATATATTTT. Looking up the rest from reference TRBV7-2 and TRBJ1-3 gives the full variable domain: GAGVSQSPSNKVTEKGKDVELRCDPISGHTALYWYRQSLGQGLEFLIYFQGNSAPDKSGLPSDRFSAERTGGSVSTLTIQRTQQEDSAVYLCASSQVLGTGRDTIYFGEGSWLTVV.